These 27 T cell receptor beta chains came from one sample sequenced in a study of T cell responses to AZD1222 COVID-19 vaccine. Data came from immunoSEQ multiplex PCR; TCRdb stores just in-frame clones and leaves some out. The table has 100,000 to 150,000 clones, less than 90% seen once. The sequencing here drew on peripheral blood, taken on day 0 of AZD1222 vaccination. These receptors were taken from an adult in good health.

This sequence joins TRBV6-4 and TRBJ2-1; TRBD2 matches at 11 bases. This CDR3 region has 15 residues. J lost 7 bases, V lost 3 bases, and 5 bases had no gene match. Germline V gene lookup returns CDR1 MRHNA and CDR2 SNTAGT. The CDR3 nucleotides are TGTGCCAGCAGTGAGAAGGCTAGCGGGAGGAATGAGCAGTTCTTC. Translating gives CASSEKASGRNEQFF.

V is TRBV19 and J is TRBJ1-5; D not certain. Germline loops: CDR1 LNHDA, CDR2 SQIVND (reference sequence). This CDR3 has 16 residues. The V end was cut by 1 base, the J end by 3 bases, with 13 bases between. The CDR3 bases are TGTGCCAGTAGTATAGGAGGCAGTCCTGTCAATCAGCCCCAGCATTTT. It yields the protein CASSIGGSPVNQPQHF.

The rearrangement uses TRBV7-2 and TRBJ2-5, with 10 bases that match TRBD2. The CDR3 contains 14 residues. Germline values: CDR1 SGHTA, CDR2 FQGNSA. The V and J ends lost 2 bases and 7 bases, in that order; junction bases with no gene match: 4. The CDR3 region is CASSLKAGGRTQYF. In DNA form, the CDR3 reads TGTGCCAGCAGCTTAAAAGCGGGGGGGAGGACCCAGTACTTC. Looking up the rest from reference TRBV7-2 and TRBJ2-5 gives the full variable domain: GAGVSQSPSNKVTEKGKDVELRCDPISGHTALYWYRQSLGQGLEFLIYFQGNSAPDKSGLPSDRFSAERTGGSVSTLTIQRTQQEDSAVYLCASSLKAGGRTQYFGPGTRLLVL.

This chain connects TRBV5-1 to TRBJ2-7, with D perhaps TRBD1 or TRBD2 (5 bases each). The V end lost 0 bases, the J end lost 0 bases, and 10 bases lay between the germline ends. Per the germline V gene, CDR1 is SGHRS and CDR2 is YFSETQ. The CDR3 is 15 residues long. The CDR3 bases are TGCGCCAGCAGCTTGGAGGGGACCGTCTCCTACGAGCAGTACTTC. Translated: CASSLEGTVSYEQYF.

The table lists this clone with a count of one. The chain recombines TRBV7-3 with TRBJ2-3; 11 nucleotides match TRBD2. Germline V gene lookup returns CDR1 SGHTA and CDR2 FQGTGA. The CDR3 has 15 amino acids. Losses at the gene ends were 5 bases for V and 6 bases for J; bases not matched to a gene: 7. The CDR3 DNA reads TGTGCCAGCAGCCCCAGACTAGCGGGAACGGATACGCAGTATTTT. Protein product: CASSPRLAGTDTQYF. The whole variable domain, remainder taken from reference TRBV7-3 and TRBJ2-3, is GAGVSQTPSNKVTEKGKYVELRCDPISGHTALYWYRQSLGQGPEFLIYFQGTGAADDSGLPNDRFFAVRPEGSVSTLKIQRTERGDSAVYLCASSPRLAGTDTQYFGPGTRLTVL.

CDR3 bases: TGTGCCAGCAGTATAGGTGGGGACAGCTCCTACGAGCAGTACTTC. The encoded protein is CASSIGGDSSYEQYF. The chain combines TRBV7-6 with TRBJ2-7; 7 positions match TRBD1. The CDR3 extends over 15 amino acids. Germline V lookup: CDR1 SGHVS, CDR2 FNYEAQ. The ends lost 6 bases at V and 0 bases at J; junction bases unmatched: 8.

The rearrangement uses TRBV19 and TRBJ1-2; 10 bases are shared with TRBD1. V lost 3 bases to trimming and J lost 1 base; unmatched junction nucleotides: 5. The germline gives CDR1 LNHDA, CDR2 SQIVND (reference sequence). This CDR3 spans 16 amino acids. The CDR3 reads CASSIAGQGNNYGYTF. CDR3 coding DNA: TGTGCCAGTAGTATTGCGGGACAGGGGAATAACTATGGCTACACCTTC.

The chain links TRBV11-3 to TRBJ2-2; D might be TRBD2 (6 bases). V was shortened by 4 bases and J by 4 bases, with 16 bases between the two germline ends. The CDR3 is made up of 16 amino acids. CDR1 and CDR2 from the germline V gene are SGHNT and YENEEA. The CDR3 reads CASSSRVSGITGELFF. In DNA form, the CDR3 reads TGTGCCAGCAGCTCCCGTGTTAGCGGTATCACCGGGGAGCTGTTTTTT. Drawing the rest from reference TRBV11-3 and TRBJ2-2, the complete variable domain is EAGVVQSPRYKIIEKKQPVAFWCNPISGHNTLYWYLQNLGQGPELLIRYENEEAVDDSQLPKDRFSAERLKGVDSTLKIQPAELGDSAVYLCASSSRVSGITGELFFGEGSRLTVL.

CDR3 DNA: TGTGCCAGCAGACTTAAGTACAGGAGAGATCAGCCCCAGCATTTT. Its translation is CASRLKYRRDQPQHF. V gene TRBV28 combines with J gene TRBJ1-5, with D perhaps TRBD1 (5 bases). The CDR3 sequence is 15 residues long. Trimming cost V 6 bases and J 5 bases, with 17 bases left between them. From germline, CDR1 is MDHEN and CDR2 SYDVKM.

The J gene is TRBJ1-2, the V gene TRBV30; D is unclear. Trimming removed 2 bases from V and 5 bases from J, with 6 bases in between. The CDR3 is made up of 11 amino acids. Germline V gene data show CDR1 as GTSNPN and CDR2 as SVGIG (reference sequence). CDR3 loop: CAWSTDYGYTF. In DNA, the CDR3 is TGTGCCTGGAGTACGGATTATGGCTACACCTTC.

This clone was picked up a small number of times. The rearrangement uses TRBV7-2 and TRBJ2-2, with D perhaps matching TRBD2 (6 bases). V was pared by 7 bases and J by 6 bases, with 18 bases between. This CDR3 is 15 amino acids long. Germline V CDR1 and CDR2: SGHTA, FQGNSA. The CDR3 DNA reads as TGTGCCAGCACTTCGGCGGAGGGTCGGGCCGGGGAGCTGTTTTTT. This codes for CASTSAEGRAGELFF.

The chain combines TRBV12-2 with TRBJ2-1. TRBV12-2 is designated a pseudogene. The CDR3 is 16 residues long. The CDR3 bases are TGTGCAAGTCGCTTGGTGAGGGGAATCTCCTACAATGAGCAGTTCTTC. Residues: CASRLVRGISYNEQFF.

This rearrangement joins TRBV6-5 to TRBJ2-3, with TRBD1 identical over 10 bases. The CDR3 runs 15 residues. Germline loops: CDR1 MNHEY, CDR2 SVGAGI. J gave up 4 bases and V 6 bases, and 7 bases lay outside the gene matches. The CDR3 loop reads CASSRQGAQSDTQYF. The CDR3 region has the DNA TGTGCCAGCAGCCGACAGGGGGCGCAGTCAGATACGCAGTATTTT.

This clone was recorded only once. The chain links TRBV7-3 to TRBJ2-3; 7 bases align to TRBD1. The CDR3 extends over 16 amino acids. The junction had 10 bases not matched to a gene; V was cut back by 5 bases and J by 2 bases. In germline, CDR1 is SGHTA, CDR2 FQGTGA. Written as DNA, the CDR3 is TGTGCCAGCAGCAACCCGACAGGGATGGACACAGATACGCAGTATTTT. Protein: CASSNPTGMDTDTQYF.

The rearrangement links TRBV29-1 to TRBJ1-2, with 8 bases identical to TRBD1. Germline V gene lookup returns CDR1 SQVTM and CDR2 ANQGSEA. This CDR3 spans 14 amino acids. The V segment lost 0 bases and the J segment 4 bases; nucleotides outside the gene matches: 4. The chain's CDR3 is CSVEDLDRGYGYTF. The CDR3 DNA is TGCAGCGTTGAAGATCTAGACAGGGGCTATGGCTACACCTTC.

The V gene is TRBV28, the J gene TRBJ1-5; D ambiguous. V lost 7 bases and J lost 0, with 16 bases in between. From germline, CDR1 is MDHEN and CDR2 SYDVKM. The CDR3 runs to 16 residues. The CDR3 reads CASTRALGISNQPQHF. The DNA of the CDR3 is TGTGCCAGCACCCGGGCGTTGGGGATTAGCAATCAGCCCCAGCATTTT.

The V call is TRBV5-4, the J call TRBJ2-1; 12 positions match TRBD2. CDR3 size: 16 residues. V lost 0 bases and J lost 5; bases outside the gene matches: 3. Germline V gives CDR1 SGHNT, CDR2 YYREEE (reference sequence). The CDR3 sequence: CASSLGGLAGDNEQFF. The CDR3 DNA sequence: TGTGCCAGCAGCTTGGGGGGACTAGCGGGCGACAATGAGCAGTTCTTC.

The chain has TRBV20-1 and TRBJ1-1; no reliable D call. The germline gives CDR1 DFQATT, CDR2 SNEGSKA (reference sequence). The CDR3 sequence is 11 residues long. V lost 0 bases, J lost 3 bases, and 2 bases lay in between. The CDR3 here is CSARDHTEAFF. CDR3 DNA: TGCAGTGCTAGAGATCACACTGAAGCTTTCTTT.

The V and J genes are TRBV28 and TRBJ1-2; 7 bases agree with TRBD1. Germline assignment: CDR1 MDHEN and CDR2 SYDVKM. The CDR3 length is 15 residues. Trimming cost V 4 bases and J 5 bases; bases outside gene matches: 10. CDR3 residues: CASSSRQGVWYGYTF. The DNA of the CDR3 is TGTGCCAGCAGTTCCAGACAGGGAGTCTGGTATGGCTACACCTTC.

CDR3 sequence: CASSLGRPFMNTEAFF. The CDR3 DNA reads TGTGCCAGCAGCTTAGGCCGGCCCTTTATGAACACTGAAGCTTTCTTT. The chain combines TRBV7-8 with TRBJ1-1; D is unclear. The CDR3 runs to 16 residues. Per the germline V gene, CDR1 is SGHVS and CDR2 is FQNEAQ. Trimming removed 1 base from V and 0 bases from J, with 12 bases in between.

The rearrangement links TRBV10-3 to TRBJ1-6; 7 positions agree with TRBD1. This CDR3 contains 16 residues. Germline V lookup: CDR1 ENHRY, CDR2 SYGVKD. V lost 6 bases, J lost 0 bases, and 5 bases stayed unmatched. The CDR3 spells CAIRPTGSSYNSPLHF. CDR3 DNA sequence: TGTGCCATCAGGCCGACAGGGAGCTCCTATAATTCACCCCTCCACTTT.

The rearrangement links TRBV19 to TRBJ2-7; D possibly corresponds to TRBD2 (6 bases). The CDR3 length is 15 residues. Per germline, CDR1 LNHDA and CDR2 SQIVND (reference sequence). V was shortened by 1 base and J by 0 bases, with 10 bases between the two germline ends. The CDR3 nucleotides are TGTGCCAGTAGTATAGGAGGGACTTTCTCCTACGAGCAGTACTTC. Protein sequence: CASSIGGTFSYEQYF.

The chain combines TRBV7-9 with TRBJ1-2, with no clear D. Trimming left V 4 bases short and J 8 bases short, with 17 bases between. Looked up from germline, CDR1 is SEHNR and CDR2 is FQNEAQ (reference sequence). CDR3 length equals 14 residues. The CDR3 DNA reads TGTGCCAGCAGCTCAACGGTGACCGGAGGGGGCTACACCTTC. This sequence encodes CASSSTVTGGGYTF.

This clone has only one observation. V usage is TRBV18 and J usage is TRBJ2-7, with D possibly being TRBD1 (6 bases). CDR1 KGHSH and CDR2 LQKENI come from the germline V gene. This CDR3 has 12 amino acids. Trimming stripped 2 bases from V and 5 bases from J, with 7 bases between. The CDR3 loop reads CASSPSGDEQYF. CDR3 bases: TGTGCCAGCTCACCATCAGGGGACGAGCAGTACTTC.

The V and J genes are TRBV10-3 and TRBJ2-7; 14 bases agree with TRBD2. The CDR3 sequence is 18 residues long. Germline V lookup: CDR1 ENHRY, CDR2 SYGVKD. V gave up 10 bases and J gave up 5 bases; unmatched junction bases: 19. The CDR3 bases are TGTGCCACCACCCGTCAGCTCCCGGGACTAGCGGGAGAAGACGAGCAGTACTTC. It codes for CATTRQLPGLAGEDEQYF.

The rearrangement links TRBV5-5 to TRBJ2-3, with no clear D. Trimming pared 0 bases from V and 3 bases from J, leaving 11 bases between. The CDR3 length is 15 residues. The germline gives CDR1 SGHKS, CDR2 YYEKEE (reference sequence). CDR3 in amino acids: CASSLEPGLTDTQYF. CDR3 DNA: TGTGCCAGCAGCTTGGAACCCGGTCTGACAGATACGCAGTATTTT.

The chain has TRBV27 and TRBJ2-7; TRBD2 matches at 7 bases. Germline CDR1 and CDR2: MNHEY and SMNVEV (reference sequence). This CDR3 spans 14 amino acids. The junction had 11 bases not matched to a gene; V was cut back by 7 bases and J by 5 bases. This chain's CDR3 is CASKRLREGNEQYF. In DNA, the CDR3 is TGTGCCAGCAAACGCCTCAGGGAGGGGAACGAGCAGTACTTC.